Presented here are 30 T cell receptor beta chains from one specimen sequenced in a study of shared clonotypes between healthy human individuals. CD45RO-negative, CCR7-positively selected cells formed the naive CD8 fraction, excluding terminally differentiated effector memory CD45RA+ cells. Data came from immunoSEQ multiplex PCR; TCRdb stores just in-frame clones and leaves some out. This sample has hundreds of thousands of clones, with approximately 92% found just once. Sequencing was done on a sample of naive CD8+ T cells sorted from blood. All receptors derive from a man aged 25 to 40 in good health.

The chain couples TRBV19 to TRBJ2-1; D gene ambiguous. This CDR3 contains 13 residues. Trimming took off 6 bases at V and 0 bases at J, with 6 bases between the two ends. The germline V gene has CDR1 LNHDA and CDR2 SQIVND (reference sequence). CDR3 residues: CASRDGSYNEQFF. Here the CDR3 DNA reads TGTGCCAGTAGGGACGGCTCCTACAATGAGCAGTTCTTC.

The chain links TRBV29-1 to TRBJ2-7; D is possibly TRBD2 (5 bases). The length of the CDR3 is 12 residues. Trimming took off 6 bases at V and 1 base at J, with 10 bases between the two ends. Germline V CDR1 and CDR2: SQVTM, ANQGSEA. DNA of the CDR3: TGCAGCGTAGCGGCAAATTCCTACGAGCAGTACTTC. Translated: CSVAANSYEQYF.

This rearrangement joins TRBV6-5 to TRBJ1-4; D may be TRBD1 (5 bases). V was clipped by 6 bases and J by 8 bases, with 10 bases between them. This CDR3 has 12 residues. In germline, CDR1 is MNHEY, CDR2 SVGAGI. CDR3 DNA: TGTGCCAGCAGCCAAAGACAGGAAAAACTGTTTTTT. It is translated as CASSQRQEKLFF.

This chain links TRBV13 with TRBJ2-1, with 13 bases lining up with TRBD2. The V gene end was trimmed by 4 bases and the J gene end by 4 bases; junction bases not matched to a gene: 7. Germline V lookup: CDR1 PRHDT, CDR2 FYEKMQ (reference sequence). The CDR3 consists of 17 residues. CDR3 amino acids: CASSSRLAGGLYNEQFF. CDR3 sequence (DNA): TGTGCCAGCAGCTCTAGACTAGCGGGAGGTCTATACAATGAGCAGTTCTTC.

The chain employs TRBV28 and TRBJ1-1, with D perhaps TRBD1 (5 bases). Trimming took 4 bases from V and 4 from J, leaving 10 bases between them. Germline CDR1 reads MDHEN; CDR2 reads SYDVKM. The CDR3 is made up of 13 amino acids. The CDR3 bases are TGTGCCAGCAGTTGGGCAGGGATCACTGAAGCTTTCTTT. As protein: CASSWAGITEAFF.

V gene TRBV4-2 combines with J gene TRBJ2-1; unclear D gene. This CDR3 comprises 12 residues. Germline V gives CDR1 LGHNA, CDR2 YNFKEQ. Trimming pared 1 base from V and 8 bases from J, leaving 6 bases between. This CDR3 is CASSQVNDEQFF. The CDR3 region has the DNA TGTGCCAGCAGCCAAGTTAATGATGAGCAGTTCTTC.

This chain links TRBV2 with TRBJ2-3; D might be TRBD2 (6 bases). CDR1 and CDR2 from the germline V gene are SNHLY and FYNNEI. Trimming took 4 bases from V and 1 from J, leaving 9 bases between them. There are 14 residues in the CDR3. The CDR3 nucleotides are TGTGCCAGCAGTGCGGCTAGCGGCACAGATACGCAGTATTTT. This codes for CASSAASGTDTQYF.

The chain combines TRBV7-9 with TRBJ2-7; 10 bases map to TRBD2. Trimming took 8 bases from V and 0 from J; bases not matched to a gene: 10. Germline V lookup: CDR1 SEHNR, CDR2 FQNEAQ (reference sequence). The CDR3 is 16 amino acids. As DNA, the CDR3 is TGTGCCAGCGGGTCGACTAGCGGGTTGAGCTCCTACGAGCAGTACTTC. The encoded protein is CASGSTSGLSSYEQYF.

The chain carries TRBV6-1 and TRBJ2-5, with TRBD2 matching 12 bases. Germline CDR1 reads MNHNS; CDR2 reads SASEGT. Trimming cost V 6 bases and J 4 bases; bases outside gene matches: 3. This CDR3 is 14 amino acids long. The CDR3 is CASRRLAGVETQYF. CDR3 DNA: TGTGCCAGCAGACGACTAGCGGGAGTAGAGACCCAGTACTTC.

J is TRBJ2-3 and V is TRBV5-6; D is ambiguous. V was pared by 1 base and J by 2 bases, with 11 bases between. CDR3 size: 15 residues. Germline CDR1 is SGHDT and CDR2 is YYEEEE. The CDR3 DNA reads TGTGCCAGCAGCTTGCGACGTCTCCCCACAGATACGCAGTATTTT. Its translation is CASSLRRLPTDTQYF.

The chain recombines TRBV30 with TRBJ2-7, with D possibly matching TRBD1 (5 bases). Germline V CDR1 and CDR2: GTSNPN, SVGIG (reference sequence). The CDR3 sequence is 12 residues long. The V end lost 2 bases, the J end lost 3 bases, and 8 bases lay between the germline ends. CDR3 DNA sequence: TGTGCCTGGAGTCAGGACAACTACGAGCAGTACTTC. Protein sequence: CAWSQDNYEQYF.

The chain carries TRBV10-3 and TRBJ2-7; weak D call: TRBD1 (5 bases). Deletions cut 3 bases from V and 1 base from J, with 16 bases between. CDR3 size: 16 residues. The germline V gene encodes CDR1 ENHRY and CDR2 SYGVKD. The CDR3 region is CAISDLETAISYEQYF. In DNA form, the CDR3 reads TGTGCCATCAGTGATCTCGAGACAGCCATATCCTACGAGCAGTACTTC.

The V and J genes are TRBV19 and TRBJ2-1; 10 nucleotides align to TRBD2. The trim removed 7 bases at V and 6 bases at J, leaving 6 bases unmatched. The V gene's germline CDR1 is LNHDA and CDR2 SQIVND (reference sequence). The CDR3 loop spans 14 amino acids. The CDR3 DNA reads as TGTGCCAGTAATTGGGGACTAGCGAGCAATGAGCAGTTCTTC. It codes for CASNWGLASNEQFF.

This clone was recorded once. The chain joins TRBV4-2 to TRBJ2-1, with a weak D call TRBD1 (5 bases). V was clipped by 1 base and J by 7 bases, with 20 bases between them. The CDR3 runs 17 residues. Germline V gene lookup returns CDR1 LGHNA and CDR2 YNFKEQ. CDR3: CASSQAHLEGAENEQFF. The CDR3 nucleotides are TGTGCCAGCAGCCAAGCTCACCTTGAAGGGGCGGAGAATGAGCAGTTCTTC.

The V and J genes are TRBV29-1 and TRBJ2-7; 9 nucleotides line up with TRBD2. The germline V gene encodes CDR1 SQVTM and CDR2 ANQGSEA. After removal of 7 bases from V and 5 bases from J, the junction contained 9 bases not matched to a gene. The CDR3 spans 13 residues. The CDR3 sequence is CSARSGSLDEQYF. CDR3 nucleotide sequence: TGCAGCGCCCGTAGCGGGAGTCTCGACGAGCAGTACTTC.

The chain employs TRBV10-2 and TRBJ2-3, with unresolved D. From germline, CDR1 is WSHSY and CDR2 SAAADI. The CDR3 sequence is 16 residues long. V was trimmed by 0 bases and J by 2 bases, leaving 12 bases between them. DNA of the CDR3: TGCGCCAGCAGTGAGTCTTTGGTCTGGAACACAGATACGCAGTATTTT. It specifies CASSESLVWNTDTQYF.

The chain combines TRBV2 with TRBJ2-3, with D possibly TRBD2 on 5 matching bases. The CDR3 contains 18 residues. With 0 bases removed from V and 0 bases from J, the gap between germline ends came to 16 bases. The germline CDR1 and CDR2 sequences are SNHLY and FYNNEI. DNA of the CDR3: TGTGCCAGCAGTGAAGCGTTCATAGGAGGAACTAGCACAGATACGCAGTATTTT. Its translation: CASSEAFIGGTSTDTQYF.

In regard to this clone: A much larger clone differs from this one at a single base, so this may be a read error. This sample includes further DNA sequences coding for the same CDR3. The chain employs TRBV7-9 and TRBJ2-3, with D tentatively TRBD2 (6 bases). Germline V lookup: CDR1 SEHNR, CDR2 FQNEAQ (reference sequence). V was cut by 3 bases and J by 5 bases, with 6 bases left in between. The CDR3 loop spans 12 amino acids. CDR3 region: CASSFGGDTQYF. CDR3 bases: TGTGCCAGCAGCTTCGGGGGAGATACGCAGTATTTT.

The genes are TRBV5-8 and TRBJ2-2; 7 positions match TRBD1. The CDR3 loop spans 15 amino acids. From germline, CDR1 is SGHTS and CDR2 YDEGEE. The V and J ends lost 8 bases and 2 bases, in that order; junction bases with no gene match: 9. The chain's CDR3 is CASTTRDRNTGELFF. CDR3 in DNA: TGTGCCAGTACGACCCGGGACAGAAACACCGGGGAGCTGTTTTTT. Supplemented by reference TRBV5-8 and TRBJ2-2, the full variable domain reads EAGVTQSPTHLIKTRGQQATLRCSPISGHTSVYWYQQALGLGLQFLLWYDEGEERNRGNFPPRFSGRQFPNYSSELNVNALELEDSALYLCASTTRDRNTGELFFGEGSRLTVL.

The J gene is TRBJ2-7, the V gene TRBV29-1; 8 bases fit TRBD2. The CDR3 is made up of 13 amino acids. Per the germline V gene, CDR1 is SQVTM and CDR2 is ANQGSEA. Trimming cost V 7 bases and J 4 bases; bases outside gene matches: 9. CDR3 protein: CSAQLGGGYEQYF. The CDR3 DNA reads as TGCAGCGCTCAGCTCGGGGGGGGATACGAGCAGTACTTC.

This chain connects TRBV4-3 to TRBJ1-4; D remains ambiguous. Trimming shortened V by 1 base and J by 0 bases, and 9 bases separated the two germline ends. CDR3 size: 16 residues. Germline CDR1 reads LGHNA; CDR2 reads YSLEER. The CDR3, as DNA: TGCGCCAGCAGCCAAGCCCACCTTGCAACTAATGAAAAACTGTTTTTT. It encodes CASSQAHLATNEKLFF.

This clone came up once. V and J are TRBV19 and TRBJ2-5; D uncertain. The V and J ends lost 2 bases and 4 bases respectively, with 14 bases between them. CDR1 is LNHDA and CDR2 is SQIVND in the germline V gene (reference sequence). This CDR3 is 15 amino acids long. CDR3: CASSIHPSPVETQYF. The CDR3, as DNA: TGTGCCAGTAGTATACACCCCTCCCCCGTAGAGACCCAGTACTTC.

This clone was observed once. This chain joins TRBV2 and TRBJ1-2; D gene unclear. The CDR3 contains 14 residues. Germline CDR1 and CDR2: SNHLY and FYNNEI. Trimming left V 3 bases short and J 1 base short, with 9 bases between. For the CDR3, the DNA is TGTGCCAGCAGTGATTGGGGTATTAACTATGGCTACACCTTC. Encoded protein: CASSDWGINYGYTF.

This sequence joins TRBV4-1 and TRBJ2-7; 8 bases align to TRBD2. The CDR3 consists of 15 residues. The ends lost 6 bases at V and 4 bases at J; junction bases unmatched: 11. The germline CDR1 and CDR2 sequences are MGHRA and YSYEKL. This CDR3 reads CASSEYSGSGYEQYF. CDR3 DNA sequence: TGCGCCAGCAGTGAGTACAGCGGGAGTGGGTACGAGCAGTACTTC.

The rearrangement links TRBV5-4 to TRBJ1-2, with D unclear. Germline CDR1 is SGHNT and CDR2 is YYREEE (reference sequence). The CDR3 is made up of 16 amino acids. V lost 2 bases, J lost 4 bases, and 18 bases lay in between. As DNA, the CDR3 is TGTGCCAGCAGCTTTGGTACAGCTCAACCCACCTATGGCTACACCTTC. As protein: CASSFGTAQPTYGYTF.

The J gene is TRBJ2-2, the V gene TRBV9; 7 bases agree with TRBD1. The CDR3 is 16 residues long. Losses at the gene ends were 4 bases for V and 5 bases for J; bases not matched to a gene: 11. CDR1 SGDLS and CDR2 YYNGEE come from the germline V gene. CDR3 nucleotides: TGTGCCAGCAGCACCTGGGACAGCCTCCAAACCGGGGAGCTGTTTTTT. Its translation: CASSTWDSLQTGELFF.

The chain couples TRBV27 to TRBJ2-4, with a tentative D call TRBD2 (6 bases). With 5 bases removed from V and 0 bases from J, the gap between germline ends came to 17 bases. CDR3 length: 17 amino acids. The germline V gene has CDR1 MNHEY and CDR2 SMNVEV (reference sequence). The CDR3 DNA reads TGTGCCAGCAGTCTATACCCCCGGGGGTTAGCCAAAAACATTCAGTACTTC. It encodes CASSLYPRGLAKNIQYF.

The CDR3 DNA reads TGTGCCAGCAGCCAACGGCTAGCGGGAACCAATGAGCAGTTCTTC. Encoded protein: CASSQRLAGTNEQFF. The chain uses TRBV4-2 and TRBJ2-1, with 9 bases matching TRBD2. The CDR3 totals 15 residues. Germline V lookup: CDR1 LGHNA, CDR2 YNFKEQ. V trimming: 2 bases; J trimming: 6 bases; junction bases outside the gene matches: 5.

The V gene is TRBV10-2, the J gene TRBJ2-7; 12 bases match TRBD1. The CDR3 length is 15 residues. Germline loops: CDR1 WSHSY, CDR2 SAAADI. V was pared by 7 bases and J by 0 bases, with 4 bases of the junction left unmatched. CDR3 amino acids: CASTRDRGLSYEQYF. The DNA for the CDR3 is TGCGCCAGCACTCGGGACAGGGGGCTCTCCTACGAGCAGTACTTC.

This chain connects TRBV29-1 to TRBJ2-2; 7 bases line up with TRBD2. The CDR3 sequence is 14 residues long. V lost 7 bases to trimming and J lost 7 bases; unmatched junction nucleotides: 12. The germline V gene has CDR1 SQVTM and CDR2 ANQGSEA. CDR3 region: CSAGGEGVSGELFF. CDR3 bases: TGCAGCGCCGGAGGGGAGGGAGTGAGCGGGGAGCTGTTTTTT.